The 24 T cell receptor beta chains below were found in one sample sequenced in a study of blood T cells in healthy people across ages. With a J-beta primer mix and a sample-barcoded 5' primer, a second PCR ran about 7 to 12 cycles. In TCRdb, the 5' RACE reads were re-called with MiXCR into one record per CDR3 protein. The sample has about 1.5 million distinct CDR3 sequences, 35% to 45% seen once. Sequencing used blood. The receptors were sampled from a woman aged 18-30 years in good health.

The rearrangement links TRBV9 to TRBJ2-1; tentative D call: TRBD2 (5 bases). V lost 3 bases to trimming and J lost 4 bases, with 23 bases between them. The CDR3 length is 18 residues. Per the germline V gene, CDR1 is SGDLS and CDR2 is YYNGEE. The DNA for the CDR3 is TGTGCCAGCAGCGACAGCACGTTGAACAGCGGATATTACAATGAGCAGTTCTTC. This encodes CASSDSTLNSGYYNEQFF.

The genes are TRBV20-1 and TRBJ2-1; D may be TRBD2 (5 bases). The CDR3 has 11 residues. CDR1 and CDR2 from the germline V gene are DFQATT and SNEGSKA (reference sequence). V lost 2 bases and J lost 8, with 7 bases in between. Here the CDR3 DNA reads TGCAGTGCTAGACTAGCCGATGAGCAGTTCTTC. This translates into CSARLADEQFF.

This clonotype was seen more than once but under ten times. CDR3 nucleotide sequence: TGCAGTGCTAGTGAGACAGGGCTGGGGATGGAGACCCAGTACTTC. Its translation is CSASETGLGMETQYF. The chain uses TRBV20-1 and TRBJ2-5, with 7 bases fitting TRBD1. The junction had 12 bases not matched to a gene; V was cut back by 3 bases and J by 5 bases. Germline V gene data show CDR1 as DFQATT and CDR2 as SNEGSKA (reference sequence). CDR3 length: 15 residues.

In its sample, this clonotype was seen a few times. The chain carries TRBV4-3 and TRBJ2-5, with unresolved D. The CDR3 loop spans 17 amino acids. Trimming pared 0 bases from V and 2 bases from J, leaving 16 bases between. The germline gives CDR1 LGHNA, CDR2 YSLEER. The CDR3 spells CASSQEVFWRPQETQYF. The CDR3 region has the DNA TGCGCCAGCAGCCAAGAAGTTTTTTGGCGGCCACAAGAGACCCAGTACTTC.

This chain connects TRBV6-5 to TRBJ2-1; 9 bases are shared with TRBD2. J lost 10 bases, V lost 6 bases, and 16 bases had no gene match. Germline V gene lookup returns CDR1 MNHEY and CDR2 SVGAGI. The CDR3 loop spans 16 amino acids. CDR3 sequence reads: CASSPAAAGGNYEQFF. The CDR3 DNA follows: TGTGCCAGCAGCCCAGCGGCAGCGGGAGGCAACTACGAGCAGTTCTTC.

A word on this clonotype: A read error may explain this, as a much larger clone is one base away. The gene calls are TRBV20-1 and TRBJ2-3, with 10 bases matching TRBD1. Trimming removed 5 bases from V and 10 bases from J; junction bases left unmatched: 9. The CDR3 is made up of 13 amino acids. Germline V gives CDR1 DFQATT, CDR2 SNEGSKA (reference sequence). The CDR3 coding sequence is TGCAGTGCTCCCGTGACAGGGGGCTTGGCGCAGTATTTT. This gives the protein CSAPVTGGLAQYF.

The rearrangement joins TRBV29-1 to TRBJ1-5; the D gene is possibly TRBD1 (5 bases). CDR3 length: 12 amino acids. V lost 7 bases, J lost 4 bases, and 11 bases lay in between. CDR1 and CDR2 (germline): SQVTM, ANQGSEA. CDR3 protein: CSAGHQNQPQHF. In DNA, the CDR3 is TGCAGCGCCGGACACCAGAATCAGCCCCAGCATTTT.

The genes are TRBV14 and TRBJ2-1; D unclear. Germline CDR1 and CDR2: SGHDN and FVKESK. V was clipped by 1 base and J by 10 bases, with 11 bases between them. The CDR3 is made up of 13 amino acids. CDR3: CASSQVLPSEQFF. The CDR3 bases are TGTGCCAGCAGCCAAGTACTACCATCCGAGCAGTTCTTC.

The rearrangement links TRBV25-1 to TRBJ1-1, with unresolved D. The CDR3 totals 16 residues. In germline, CDR1 is MGHDK, CDR2 SYGVNS. Trimming left V 0 bases short and J 3 bases short, with 14 bases between. For the CDR3, the DNA is TGTGCCAGCAGTGAATACCAGGTGGCGGCTGACACTGAAGCTTTCTTT. Protein sequence: CASSEYQVAADTEAFF.

This clonotype has more than one count but fewer than ten. The chain links TRBV3-1 to TRBJ2-7; 7 bases are a match to TRBD1. This CDR3 contains 16 residues. Germline lookup yields CDR1 LGHDT and CDR2 YNNKEL (reference sequence). Losses at the gene ends were 3 bases for V and 5 bases for J; bases not matched to a gene: 13. CDR3 protein: CASSQVRTGLKNEQYF. In DNA, the CDR3 is TGTGCCAGCAGCCAGGTTCGGACAGGCTTGAAGAACGAGCAGTACTTC.

The V call is TRBV27, the J call TRBJ2-1, with TRBD2 identical over 9 bases. The CDR3 loop spans 15 amino acids. V trimming: 3 bases; J trimming: 9 bases; junction bases outside the gene matches: 9. CDR1 is MNHEY, CDR2 SMNVEV, per germline (reference sequence). The CDR3 sequence is CASSFWASGAFEQFF. In DNA form, the CDR3 reads TGTGCCAGCAGTTTTTGGGCTAGCGGGGCTTTTGAGCAGTTCTTC.

This clonotype showed up many times. The chain employs TRBV5-1 and TRBJ1-1; D is unclear. CDR3 size: 13 residues. Germline assignment: CDR1 SGHRS and CDR2 YFSETQ. V dropped 0 bases and J dropped 0 bases, with 3 bases sitting between them. Here the CDR3 reads CASSLVMNTEAFF. In nucleotides, the CDR3 is TGCGCCAGCAGCTTGGTCATGAACACTGAAGCTTTCTTT. The variable domain in full, with the rest retrieved from reference TRBV5-1 and TRBJ1-1, is KAGVTQTPRYLIKTRGQQVTLSCSPISGHRSVSWYQQTPGQGLQFLFEYFSETQRNKGNFPGRFSGRQFSNSRSEMNVSTLELGDSALYLCASSLVMNTEAFFGQGTRLTVV.

The chain recombines TRBV12-3 or TRBV12-4 with TRBJ2-3, with 9 nucleotides matching TRBD2. The CDR3 has 15 amino acids. Unmatched junction bases numbered 9, after V lost 7 bases and J lost 4 bases. CDR3 sequence reads: CASNRGGADADTQYF. CDR3 bases: TGTGCCAGCAATCGCGGGGGGGCCGATGCAGATACGCAGTATTTT.

The chain uses TRBV7-9 and TRBJ2-7; D uncertain. V was trimmed by 6 bases and J by 6 bases, leaving 9 bases between them. The CDR3 runs to 11 residues. The germline gives CDR1 SEHNR, CDR2 FQNEAQ (reference sequence). CDR3 in DNA: TGTGCCAGCAGTTTTGGACCCGAGCAGTACTTC. This sequence encodes CASSFGPEQYF.

In its sample, this clonotype was seen a few times. The chain combines TRBV29-1 with TRBJ2-1; a weak D match, TRBD2 (6 bases). Trimming removed 2 bases at V and 0 bases at J, with 14 bases between. The CDR3 runs 16 residues. CDR1 SQVTM and CDR2 ANQGSEA come from the germline V gene. This chain's CDR3 is CSVEWIGLSSYNEQFF. The CDR3 DNA follows: TGCAGCGTTGAATGGATTGGACTAAGCTCCTACAATGAGCAGTTCTTC.

This chain joins TRBV20-1 and TRBJ2-1, with 10 bases matching TRBD2. Germline trimming cut 3 bases from V and 4 bases from J; bases unmatched to any gene: 6. CDR3 length: 15 amino acids. Per germline, CDR1 DFQATT and CDR2 SNEGSKA (reference sequence). CDR3 sequence: CSARGTSAGYNEQFF. CDR3 coding DNA: TGCAGTGCTAGGGGGACTAGCGCGGGTTACAATGAGCAGTTCTTC.

The chain is built from TRBV25-1 and TRBJ2-7; the D call may be TRBD1 or TRBD2 (5 bases each). Germline CDR1 is MGHDK and CDR2 is SYGVNS. V was trimmed by 5 bases and J by 5 bases, leaving 19 bases between them. The CDR3 is 15 amino acids. The CDR3 region has the DNA TGTGCCAGCAGTCCCCACCGGGACCCAAGAAACGAGCAGTACTTC. Residues: CASSPHRDPRNEQYF.

The rearrangement joins TRBV9 to TRBJ2-1; 9 positions agree with TRBD2. Germline values: CDR1 SGDLS, CDR2 YYNGEE. V shed 0 bases, J shed 6 bases, and the junction held 7 bases outside the gene matches. CDR3 size: 16 residues. Here the CDR3 reads CASSVATGSGSNEQFF. CDR3 in DNA: TGTGCCAGCAGCGTAGCTACGGGTAGCGGGAGCAATGAGCAGTTCTTC. The full variable domain, in which reference TRBV9 and TRBJ2-1 provide the parts outside the CDR3, is DSGVTQTPKHLITATGQRVTLRCSPRSGDLSVYWYQQSLDQGLQFLIQYYNGEERAKGNILERFSAQQFPDLHSELNLSSLELGDSALYFCASSVATGSGSNEQFFGPGTRLTVL.

Only a few counts were recorded for this clonotype. J is TRBJ2-1 and V is TRBV4-3; 11 nucleotides line up with TRBD2. CDR1 and CDR2 (germline): LGHNA, YSLEER. The CDR3 extends over 19 amino acids. V was pared by 0 bases and J by 1 base, with 8 bases of the junction left unmatched. This CDR3 reads CASSQDTLAGGQSYNEQFF. CDR3 nucleotide sequence: TGCGCCAGCAGCCAAGATACCCTAGCGGGAGGACAATCCTACAATGAGCAGTTCTTC.

V usage is TRBV12-3 or TRBV12-4 and J usage is TRBJ1-6, with D tentatively TRBD1 (5 bases). The CDR3 length is 13 residues. Trimming removed 0 bases at V and 10 bases at J, with 7 bases between. DNA of the CDR3: TGTGCCAGCAGTTTAGCAGGGGTATCACCCCTCCACTTT. This sequence encodes CASSLAGVSPLHF.

This sequence joins TRBV20-1 and TRBJ1-4; no definite D call. V was cut by 6 bases and J by 4 bases, with 12 bases left in between. Germline lookup yields CDR1 DFQATT and CDR2 SNEGSKA (reference sequence). CDR3 size: 13 residues. The CDR3 here is CSASGDGNEKLFF. The CDR3, as DNA: TGCAGTGCCTCGGGCGACGGTAATGAAAAACTGTTTTTT.

The table lists this clonotype with a count of one. The chain joins TRBV10-3 to TRBJ1-5; tentative D call: TRBD1 (5 bases). CDR1 is ENHRY, CDR2 SYGVKD, per germline. V shed 6 bases and J shed 0 bases, with 12 bases lying between them. CDR3 size: 15 residues. DNA for the CDR3: TGTGCCATCAGGAATGGACAAAATAGCAATCAGCCCCAGCATTTT. This sequence encodes CAIRNGQNSNQPQHF.

V usage is TRBV18 and J usage is TRBJ2-7; 12 nucleotides agree with TRBD2. CDR1 is KGHSH, CDR2 LQKENI, per germline. The CDR3 runs 17 residues. Trimming took 5 bases from V and 0 from J; bases not matched to a gene: 8. The CDR3 region is CASSVTSGSEYSYEQYF. Here the CDR3 DNA reads TGTGCCAGCTCAGTGACTAGCGGGAGTGAGTACTCCTACGAGCAGTACTTC.

As for this clonotype: Possible read error: a much larger clone is one base away. The chain recombines TRBV10-3 with TRBJ2-5; D ambiguous. The end of the DNA aligns better with TRBJ2-1, so the J call may be wrong. The CDR3 consists of 17 residues. Germline CDR1 and CDR2: ENHRY and SYGVKD. The CDR3 protein is CAISESVGTLRMETQFF. The CDR3 nucleotides are TGTGCCATCAGTGAGTCCGTGGGTACCTTGAGAATGGAGACCCAGTTCTTC.